A single sample gave rise to the 25 T cell receptor beta chains below, sequenced in a study of spatial heterogeneity in lung cancer. Time point: blood at routine non-recurrence follow-up after resection. TCRdb redid the calling of the 5' RACE reads with MiXCR, one entry per CDR3 protein. The sample has about 94,000 distinct CDR3 sequences; less than 20% are singletons. Sample: PBMCs, taken at follow-up. The source is a male donor with early-stage non-small cell lung cancer.

This clonotype was observed many times. V and J are TRBV5-5 and TRBJ2-7; 8 bases agree with TRBD1. The germline gives CDR1 SGHKS, CDR2 YYEKEE (reference sequence). V gave up 3 bases and J gave up 6 bases; unmatched junction bases: 14. This CDR3 is built from 16 residues. CDR3 loop: CASSWTTGGGRLEQYF. The CDR3 region has the DNA TGTGCCAGCAGCTGGACTACAGGGGGTGGTCGACTCGAGCAGTACTTC.

This clonotype was found a few times. The chain couples TRBV5-1 to TRBJ1-1, with D uncertain. In germline, CDR1 is SGHRS, CDR2 YFSETQ. V lost 4 bases and J 1 base, leaving 8 bases between the germline ends. The CDR3 is made up of 13 amino acids. The CDR3 DNA reads as TGCGCCAGCAGCGTCGACTGGAACACTGAAGCTTTCTTT. This codes for CASSVDWNTEAFF.

This clonotype showed up many times. This rearrangement joins TRBV4-1 to TRBJ2-7; the D is unclear. Germline loops: CDR1 MGHRA, CDR2 YSYEKL. Trimming stripped 0 bases from V and 2 bases from J, with 5 bases between. The length of the CDR3 is 13 residues. CDR3: CASSQDTAYEQYF. The CDR3 DNA follows: TGCGCCAGCAGCCAAGACACTGCCTACGAGCAGTACTTC.

This clonotype was observed a few times. The chain recombines TRBV7-9 with TRBJ2-1, with TRBD2 matching over 12 bases. This CDR3 region has 16 residues. V shed 5 bases and J 7 bases; nucleotides not matched to a gene: 9. Germline CDR1 and CDR2: SEHNR and FQNEAQ (reference sequence). In DNA form, the CDR3 reads TGTGCCAGCAGCCCACAACTAGCGGGGGGAGAGAATGAGCAGTTCTTC. Translated: CASSPQLAGGENEQFF.

This clonotype was detected ten times or more. The J gene is TRBJ2-7, the V gene TRBV20-1, with D possibly matching TRBD2 (6 bases). The CDR3 contains 14 residues. Germline CDR1 and CDR2: DFQATT and SNEGSKA (reference sequence). Trimming shortened V by 0 bases and J by 3 bases, and 12 bases separated the two germline ends. The CDR3 loop is CSARDMVGSYEQYF. In DNA, the CDR3 is TGCAGTGCTAGAGACATGGTCGGGAGCTACGAGCAGTACTTC.

V gene TRBV7-9 combines with J gene TRBJ1-4; no reliable D call. The CDR3 consists of 14 residues. Germline CDR1 is SEHNR and CDR2 is FQNEAQ (reference sequence). V was pared by 1 base and J by 3 bases, with 6 bases between. The CDR3 here is CASSLERPNEKLFF. For the CDR3, the DNA is TGTGCCAGCAGCTTAGAGAGGCCTAATGAAAAACTGTTTTTT.

This clonotype appeared once. J is TRBJ1-6 and V is TRBV2, with D tentatively TRBD1 (5 bases). The V gene lost 7 bases and the J gene lost 7 bases, with 11 bases spanning the gap. Germline lookup yields CDR1 SNHLY and CDR2 FYNNEI. The CDR3 loop spans 13 amino acids. The CDR3 loop is CASIEGRNSPLHF. CDR3 sequence (DNA): TGTGCCAGCATTGAGGGGCGCAATTCACCCCTCCACTTT. Using reference TRBV2 and TRBJ1-6 for the parts outside the CDR3, the full variable domain is EPEVTQTPSHQVTQMGQEVILRCVPISNHLYFYWYRQILGQKVEFLVSFYNNEISEKSEIFDDQFSVERPDGSNFTLKIRSTKLEDSAMYFCASIEGRNSPLHFGNGTRLTVT.

J is TRBJ1-2 and V is TRBV30, with D maybe TRBD1 (6 bases). The CDR3 sequence is 16 residues long. Germline values: CDR1 GTSNPN, CDR2 SVGIG (reference sequence). The V gene lost 3 bases and the J gene lost 2 bases, with 19 bases spanning the gap. The CDR3 loop is CAWSPSWGPLNYGYTF. CDR3 DNA sequence: TGTGCCTGGAGCCCTAGCTGGGGGCCTCTGAACTATGGCTACACCTTC.

J is TRBJ2-7 and V is TRBV20-1; 8 nucleotides agree with TRBD1. CDR3 size: 15 residues. From germline, CDR1 is DFQATT and CDR2 SNEGSKA (reference sequence). J lost 0 bases, V lost 3 bases, and 7 bases had no gene match. The CDR3 loop reads CSARHRGANSYEQYF. In DNA, the CDR3 is TGCAGTGCTAGGCACAGGGGGGCAAACTCCTACGAGCAGTACTTC.

CDR3 DNA: TGTGCCAGCAGTAGACAGGGGGAGTCTGGGGCCAACGTCCTGACTTTC. Protein sequence: CASSRQGESGANVLTF. The chain joins TRBV2 to TRBJ2-6; 9 bases agree with TRBD1. J lost 1 base, V lost 5 bases, and 3 bases had no gene match. Germline CDR1 SNHLY, CDR2 FYNNEI. This CDR3 is 16 amino acids long.

The chain carries TRBV29-1 and TRBJ2-3; the match to TRBD1 covers 8 bases. J lost 1 base, V lost 1 base, and 4 bases had no gene match. The germline V gene encodes CDR1 SQVTM and CDR2 ANQGSEA. The CDR3 length is 15 residues. The CDR3 region has the DNA TGCAGCGTTGAAGGCGGACAGGGAGGCACAGATACGCAGTATTTT. Translated: CSVEGGQGGTDTQYF.

This clonotype was counted a single time. The genes are TRBV7-9 and TRBJ2-7; D possibly corresponds to TRBD2 (6 bases). V was trimmed by 5 bases and J by 1 base, leaving 15 bases between them. The CDR3 length is 15 residues. Germline V lookup: CDR1 SEHNR, CDR2 FQNEAQ (reference sequence). The CDR3 region has the DNA TGTGCCAGCAGCACCCCAGGGCGGGGATCCTACGAGCAGTACTTC. Its protein product is CASSTPGRGSYEQYF. Looking up the rest from reference TRBV7-9 and TRBJ2-7 gives the full variable domain: DTGVSQNPRHKITKRGQNVTFRCDPISEHNRLYWYRQTLGQGPEFLTYFQNEAQLEKSRLLSDRFSAERPKGSFSTLEIQRTEQGDSAMYLCASSTPGRGSYEQYFGPGTRLTVT.

This chain connects TRBV3-1 to TRBJ1-1; D is ambiguous. The CDR3 consists of 13 residues. From germline, CDR1 is LGHDT and CDR2 YNNKEL (reference sequence). V lost 4 bases and J 6 bases, leaving 12 bases between the germline ends. DNA of the CDR3: TGTGCCAGCAGCCGGGCCTCTCAGGCTGAAGCTTTCTTT. Amino acid sequence: CASSRASQAEAFF.

This clonotype was seen more than once but under ten times. The CDR3 DNA reads TGTGCCAGCAGCCAGGGTCTGTACAAAGAATACAATGAGCAGTTCTTC. It translates to CASSQGLYKEYNEQFF. This chain uses TRBV3-1 with TRBJ2-1; the D is unclear. Germline V gives CDR1 LGHDT, CDR2 YNNKEL (reference sequence). The ends were cut back, 3 bases at V and 4 bases at J, with 16 bases in the middle. The CDR3 runs 16 residues.

The chain couples TRBV11-2 to TRBJ2-2, with no clear D. CDR3 length: 16 amino acids. Germline V gene lookup returns CDR1 SGHAT and CDR2 FQNNGV. V was cut by 1 base and J by 4 bases, with 13 bases left in between. In DNA, the CDR3 is TGTGCCAGCAGCTTAGTGTGGGAAACGGGCACCGGGGAGCTGTTTTTT. Protein sequence: CASSLVWETGTGELFF.

The chain couples TRBV5-1 to TRBJ1-2, with 7 nucleotides matching TRBD1. Unmatched junction bases numbered 7, after V lost 6 bases and J lost 8 bases. Per germline, CDR1 SGHRS and CDR2 YFSETQ. The CDR3 extends over 12 amino acids. In DNA, the CDR3 is TGCGCCAGCAAGACAGGGTCTCGCGGCTACACCTTC. Translation gives CASKTGSRGYTF.

V is TRBV6-2 or TRBV6-3 and J is TRBJ2-2; D is unclear. V dropped 7 bases and J dropped 3 bases, with 3 bases sitting between them. The CDR3 contains 11 residues. Germline V CDR1 and CDR2: MNHEY, SVGEGT. The CDR3 reads CASTYTGELFF. CDR3 DNA: TGTGCCAGCACCTACACCGGGGAGCTGTTTTTT.

The rearrangement links TRBV5-1 to TRBJ2-1, with D unresolved. Germline loops: CDR1 SGHRS, CDR2 YFSETQ. The CDR3 consists of 15 residues. V was cut by 4 bases and J by 0 bases, with 11 bases left in between. The CDR3 nucleotides read TGCGCCAGCAGCGGAACCATGAGCTCCTACAATGAGCAGTTCTTC. As protein: CASSGTMSSYNEQFF.

In its sample, this clonotype was seen many times. The rearrangement joins TRBV5-1 to TRBJ2-7; 8 nucleotides match TRBD1. This CDR3 comprises 14 residues. V lost 2 bases to trimming and J lost 7 bases; unmatched junction nucleotides: 8. The germline CDR1 and CDR2 sequences are SGHRS and YFSETQ. The CDR3 loop reads CASSLRTGNGEQYF. In nucleotides, the CDR3 is TGCGCCAGCAGCTTACGGACAGGGAACGGGGAGCAGTACTTC.

The genes are TRBV6-6 and TRBJ2-3; no definite D call. The germline gives CDR1 MNHNY, CDR2 SVGAGI (reference sequence). This CDR3 contains 17 residues. Trimming stripped 2 bases from V and 4 bases from J, with 19 bases between. CDR3 sequence reads: CASSYRPTPGSADTQYF. The CDR3 region has the DNA TGTGCCAGCAGTTACAGACCTACACCCGGGTCCGCAGATACGCAGTATTTT.

This clonotype was seen more than once but under ten times. This chain joins TRBV29-1 and TRBJ2-5; a weak D match, TRBD1 (6 bases). This CDR3 is built from 16 residues. Trimming removed 0 bases from V and 5 bases from J, with 19 bases in between. Germline V gene sequence: CDR1 SQVTM, CDR2 ANQGSEA. This CDR3 reads CSVEERGDIAGETQYF. CDR3 coding DNA: TGCAGCGTTGAAGAACGAGGGGACATCGCCGGGGAGACCCAGTACTTC.

J is TRBJ2-1 and V is TRBV5-4; 8 nucleotides match TRBD2. Germline CDR1 and CDR2: SGHNT and YYREEE (reference sequence). This CDR3 has 15 residues. V trimming: 4 bases; J trimming: 3 bases; junction bases outside the gene matches: 6. The CDR3 is CASSPSGGRYNEQFF. For the CDR3, the DNA is TGTGCCAGCAGCCCCAGCGGGGGTCGCTACAATGAGCAGTTCTTC.

The chain has TRBV7-2 and TRBJ2-4, with 12 bases aligning to TRBD2. This CDR3 is built from 15 residues. After removal of 5 bases from V and 2 bases from J, the junction contained 1 base not matched to a gene. Germline V gives CDR1 SGHTA, CDR2 FQGNSA. The CDR3 coding sequence is TGTGCCAGCAGCACTAGCGGGGGGTCCAAAAACATTCAGTACTTC. As protein: CASSTSGGSKNIQYF.

The rearrangement joins TRBV28 to TRBJ1-1; possible D gene TRBD1, 5 bases. This CDR3 spans 16 amino acids. Trimming took off 5 bases at V and 1 base at J, with 17 bases between the two ends. Germline loops: CDR1 MDHEN, CDR2 SYDVKM. Here the CDR3 reads CASSRQLERRNTEAFF. DNA of the CDR3: TGTGCCAGCAGTCGACAGCTGGAAAGGCGGAACACTGAAGCTTTCTTT.

V usage is TRBV2 and J usage is TRBJ2-1; D unclear. Germline V gene data show CDR1 as SNHLY and CDR2 as FYNNEI. V was shortened by 0 bases and J by 7 bases, with 10 bases between the two germline ends. The CDR3 covers 14 residues. Here the CDR3 DNA reads TGTGCCAGCAGTGAAGCTATTTTAAGTAATGAGCAGTTCTTC. Translated, it gives CASSEAILSNEQFF.